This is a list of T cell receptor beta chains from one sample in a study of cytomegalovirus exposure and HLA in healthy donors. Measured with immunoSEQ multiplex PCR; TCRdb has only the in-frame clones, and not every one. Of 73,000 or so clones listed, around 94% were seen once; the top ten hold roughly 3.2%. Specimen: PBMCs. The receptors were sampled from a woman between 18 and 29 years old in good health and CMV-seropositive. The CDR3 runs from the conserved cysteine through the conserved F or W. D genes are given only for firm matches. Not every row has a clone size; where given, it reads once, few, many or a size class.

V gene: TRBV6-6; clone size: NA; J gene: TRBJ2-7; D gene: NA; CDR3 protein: CASSPRGRGGSYEQYF; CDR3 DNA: TGTGCCAGTTCCCCCCGGGGCAGGGGCGGTTCCTACGAGCAGTACTTC
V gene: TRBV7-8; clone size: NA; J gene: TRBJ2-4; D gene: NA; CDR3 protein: CASSSQTGTNIQYF; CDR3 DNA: TGTGCCAGCAGCTCCCAGACAGGAACTAACATTCAGTACTTC
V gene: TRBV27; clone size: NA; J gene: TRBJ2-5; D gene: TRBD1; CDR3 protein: CASKTGGQETQYF; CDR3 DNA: TGTGCCAGCAAAACAGGGGGCCAAGAGACCCAGTACTTC
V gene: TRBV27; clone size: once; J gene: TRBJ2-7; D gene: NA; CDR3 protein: CASSLSGGLYEQYF; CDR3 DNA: TGTGCCAGCAGTTTATCGGGGGGGCTCTACGAGCAGTACTTC
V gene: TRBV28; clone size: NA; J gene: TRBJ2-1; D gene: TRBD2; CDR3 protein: CASSLSGGEQFF; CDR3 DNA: TGTGCCAGCAGTTTATCGGGGGGGGAGCAGTTCTTC
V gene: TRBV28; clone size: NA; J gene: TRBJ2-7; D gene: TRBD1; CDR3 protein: CASSWDRNSYEQYF; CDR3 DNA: TGTGCCAGCAGTTGGGACAGAAACTCCTACGAGCAGTACTTC
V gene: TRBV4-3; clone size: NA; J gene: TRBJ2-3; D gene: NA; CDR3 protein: CASSQLFTSTDTQYF; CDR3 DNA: TGCGCCAGCAGCCAACTGTTCACTAGCACAGATACGCAGTATTTT
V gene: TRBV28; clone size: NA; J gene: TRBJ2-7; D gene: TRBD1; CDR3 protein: CASYSGTAYEQYF; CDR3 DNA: TGTGCCAGCTATTCCGGGACAGCCTACGAGCAGTACTTC
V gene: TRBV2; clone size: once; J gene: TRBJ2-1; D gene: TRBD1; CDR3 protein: CASIRTGVSYNEQFF; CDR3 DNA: TGTGCCAGCATAAGGACAGGGGTCTCCTACAATGAGCAGTTCTTC
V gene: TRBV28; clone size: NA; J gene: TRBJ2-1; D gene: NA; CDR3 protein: CASSWGDSSYNEQFF; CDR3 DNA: TGTGCCAGCAGTTGGGGGGATTCCTCCTACAATGAGCAGTTCTTC
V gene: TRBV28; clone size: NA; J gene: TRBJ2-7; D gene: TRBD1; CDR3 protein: CASSLEGAVSYEQYF; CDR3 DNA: TGTGCCAGCAGTTTAGAGGGGGCAGTATCCTACGAGCAGTACTTC
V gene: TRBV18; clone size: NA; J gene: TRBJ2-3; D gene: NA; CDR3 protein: CASSPATDLRNTQYF; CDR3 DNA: TGTGCCAGCTCACCGGCGACAGACCTTCGGAATACGCAGTATTTT
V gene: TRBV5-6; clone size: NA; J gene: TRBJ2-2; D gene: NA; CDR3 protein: CASSQNTGELFF; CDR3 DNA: TGTGCCAGCAGTCAGAACACCGGGGAGCTGTTTTTT
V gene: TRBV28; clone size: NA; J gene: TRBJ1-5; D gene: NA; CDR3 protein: CASSSGGISNQPQHF; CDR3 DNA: TGTGCCAGCAGTTCCGGCGGCATTAGCAATCAGCCCCAGCATTTT
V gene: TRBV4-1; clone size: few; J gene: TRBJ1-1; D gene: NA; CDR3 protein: CASSQDPQTGLAFF; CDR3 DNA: TGCGCCAGCAGCCAAGATCCTCAAACAGGGCTAGCTTTCTTT
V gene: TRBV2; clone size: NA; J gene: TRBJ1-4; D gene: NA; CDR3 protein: CASSGGQTTNEKLFF; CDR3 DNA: TGTGCCAGCAGCGGAGGACAGACAACTAATGAAAAACTGTTTTTT
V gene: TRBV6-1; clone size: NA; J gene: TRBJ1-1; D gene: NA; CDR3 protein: CASSYGQEAFF; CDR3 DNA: TGTGCCAGCAGTTACGGACAGGAAGCTTTCTTT
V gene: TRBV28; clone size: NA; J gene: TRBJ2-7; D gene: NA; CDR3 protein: CASSFMSRGEQYF; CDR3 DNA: TGTGCCAGCAGTTTCATGAGCAGAGGCGAGCAGTACTTC
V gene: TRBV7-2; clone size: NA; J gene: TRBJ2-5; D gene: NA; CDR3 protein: CASSPQVLQETQYF; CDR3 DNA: TGTGCCAGCAGCCCACAGGTCCTCCAAGAGACCCAGTACTTC
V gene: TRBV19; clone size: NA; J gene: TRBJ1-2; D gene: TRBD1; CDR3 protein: CASSIVRQGGYGYTF; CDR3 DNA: TGTGCCAGTAGTATCGTTCGACAGGGAGGCTATGGCTACACCTTC
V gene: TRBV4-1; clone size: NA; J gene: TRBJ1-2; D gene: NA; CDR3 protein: CASSQTSGHRYGYTF; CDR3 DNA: TGCGCCAGCAGCCAAACATCGGGACACCGTTATGGCTACACCTTC
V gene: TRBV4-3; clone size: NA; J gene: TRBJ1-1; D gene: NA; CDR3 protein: CASSLRRGTEAFF; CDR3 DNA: TGCGCCAGCAGCCTCCGTAGAGGCACTGAAGCTTTCTTT
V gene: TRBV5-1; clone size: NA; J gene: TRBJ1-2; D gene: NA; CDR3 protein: CASSRISREDGYTF; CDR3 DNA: TGCGCCAGCAGCCGGATATCAAGGGAGGATGGCTACACCTTC
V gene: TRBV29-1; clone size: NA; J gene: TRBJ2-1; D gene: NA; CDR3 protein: CSVEEELYGEQFF; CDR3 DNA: TGCAGCGTTGAAGAGGAACTATACGGCGAGCAGTTCTTC
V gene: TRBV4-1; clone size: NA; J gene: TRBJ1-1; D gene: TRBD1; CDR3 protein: CASSRKPRAGGISEAFF; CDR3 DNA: TGCGCCAGCAGCCGAAAACCTCGGGCAGGGGGGATCTCTGAAGCTTTCTTT
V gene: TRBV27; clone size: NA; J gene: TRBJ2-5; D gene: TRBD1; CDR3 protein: CASSRQGWETQYF; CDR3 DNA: TGTGCCAGCAGTCGACAGGGTTGGGAGACCCAGTACTTC
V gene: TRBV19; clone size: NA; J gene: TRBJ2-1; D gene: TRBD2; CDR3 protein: CASALLAGDYNEQFF; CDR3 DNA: TGTGCCAGTGCCCTCCTAGCGGGGGATTACAATGAGCAGTTCTTC
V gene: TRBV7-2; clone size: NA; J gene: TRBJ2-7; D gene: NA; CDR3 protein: CASGLDGHTYEQYF; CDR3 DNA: TGTGCCAGCGGGCTTGACGGACATACCTACGAGCAGTACTTC
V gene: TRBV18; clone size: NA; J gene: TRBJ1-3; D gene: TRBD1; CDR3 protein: CASSPGTGPGNTIYF; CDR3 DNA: TGTGCCAGCTCACCAGGGACAGGCCCTGGAAACACCATATATTTT
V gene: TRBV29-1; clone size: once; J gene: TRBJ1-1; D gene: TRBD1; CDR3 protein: CSVRTGGIKAEAFF; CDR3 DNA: TGCAGCGTTCGAACAGGGGGGATTAAGGCTGAAGCTTTCTTT
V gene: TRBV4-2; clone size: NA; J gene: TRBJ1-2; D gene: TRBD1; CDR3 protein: CASSQGTGTTLLWGYTF; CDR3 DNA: TGTGCCAGCAGCCAAGGGACAGGAACGACCTTGCTATGGGGCTACACCTTC
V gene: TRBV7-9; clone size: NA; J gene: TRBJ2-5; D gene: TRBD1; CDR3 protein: CASSATGGSWETQYF; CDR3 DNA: TGTGCCAGCAGCGCGACAGGGGGCTCGTGGGAGACCCAGTACTTC
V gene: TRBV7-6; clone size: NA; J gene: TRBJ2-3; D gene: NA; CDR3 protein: CASSYTRGSTDTQYF; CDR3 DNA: TGTGCCAGCAGCTACACCAGGGGTAGCACAGATACGCAGTATTTT
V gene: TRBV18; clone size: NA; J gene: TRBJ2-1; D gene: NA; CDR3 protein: CASSPPAWAGRYNEQFF; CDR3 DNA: TGTGCCAGCTCACCACCCGCCTGGGCGGGGCGCTACAATGAGCAGTTCTTC
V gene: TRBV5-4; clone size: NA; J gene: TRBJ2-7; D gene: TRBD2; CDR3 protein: CASSLGRGASYEQYF; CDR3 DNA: TGTGCCAGCAGCTTAGGGCGGGGGGCGTCCTACGAGCAGTACTTC
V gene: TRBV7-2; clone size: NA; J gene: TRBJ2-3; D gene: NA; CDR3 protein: CASSLARRDTDTQYF; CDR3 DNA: TGTGCCAGCAGCTTAGCAAGGCGGGACACAGATACGCAGTATTTT
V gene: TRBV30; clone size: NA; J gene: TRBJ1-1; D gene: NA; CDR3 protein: CAWSHGTSNTEAFF; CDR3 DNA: TGTGCCTGGAGCCACGGGACATCGAACACTGAAGCTTTCTTT
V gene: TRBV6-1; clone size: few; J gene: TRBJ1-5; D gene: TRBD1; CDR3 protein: CASSEWGQPNQPQHF; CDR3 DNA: TGTGCCAGCAGTGAATGGGGACAGCCCAATCAGCCCCAGCATTTT
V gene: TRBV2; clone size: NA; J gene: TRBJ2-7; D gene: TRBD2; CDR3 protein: CASKFSSGDYEQYF; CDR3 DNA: TGTGCCAGCAAGTTCTCTAGCGGGGACTACGAGCAGTACTTC
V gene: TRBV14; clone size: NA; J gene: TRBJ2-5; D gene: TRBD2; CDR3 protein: CASSQGGTSQETQYF; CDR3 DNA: TGTGCCAGCAGCCAAGGAGGGACTAGCCAAGAGACCCAGTACTTC
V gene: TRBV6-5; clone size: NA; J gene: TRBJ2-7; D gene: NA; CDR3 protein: CASTGRAHEQYF; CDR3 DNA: TGTGCCAGCACTGGCAGGGCCCACGAGCAGTACTTC